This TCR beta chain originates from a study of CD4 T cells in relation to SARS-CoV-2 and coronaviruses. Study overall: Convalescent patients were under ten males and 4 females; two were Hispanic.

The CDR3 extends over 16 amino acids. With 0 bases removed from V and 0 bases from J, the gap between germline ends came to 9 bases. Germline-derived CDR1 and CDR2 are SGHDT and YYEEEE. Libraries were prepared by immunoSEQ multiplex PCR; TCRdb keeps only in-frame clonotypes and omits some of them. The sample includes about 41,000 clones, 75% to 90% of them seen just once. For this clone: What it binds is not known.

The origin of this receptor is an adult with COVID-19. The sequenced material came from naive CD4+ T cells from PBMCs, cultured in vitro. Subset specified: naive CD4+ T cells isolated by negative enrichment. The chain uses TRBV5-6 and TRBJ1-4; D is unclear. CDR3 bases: TGTGCCAGCAGCTTGGCCCCAGCCACAACTAATGAAAAACTGTTTTTT. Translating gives CASSLAPATTNEKLFF.